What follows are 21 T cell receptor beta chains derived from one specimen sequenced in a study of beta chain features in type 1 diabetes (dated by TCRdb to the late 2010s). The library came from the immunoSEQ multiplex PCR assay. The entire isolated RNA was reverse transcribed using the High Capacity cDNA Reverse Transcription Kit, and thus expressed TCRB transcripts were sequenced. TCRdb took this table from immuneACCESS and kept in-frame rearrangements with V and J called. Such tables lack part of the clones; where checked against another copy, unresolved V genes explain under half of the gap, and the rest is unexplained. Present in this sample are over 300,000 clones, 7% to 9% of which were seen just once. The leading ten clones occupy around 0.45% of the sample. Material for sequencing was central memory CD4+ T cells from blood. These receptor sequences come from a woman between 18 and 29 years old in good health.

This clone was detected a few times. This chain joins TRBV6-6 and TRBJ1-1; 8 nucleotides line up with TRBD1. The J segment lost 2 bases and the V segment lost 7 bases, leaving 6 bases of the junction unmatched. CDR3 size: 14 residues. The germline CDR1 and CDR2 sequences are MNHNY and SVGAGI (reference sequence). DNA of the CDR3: TGTGCCAGCACCGACAGGGGACCAAACACTGAAGCTTTCTTT. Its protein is CASTDRGPNTEAFF.

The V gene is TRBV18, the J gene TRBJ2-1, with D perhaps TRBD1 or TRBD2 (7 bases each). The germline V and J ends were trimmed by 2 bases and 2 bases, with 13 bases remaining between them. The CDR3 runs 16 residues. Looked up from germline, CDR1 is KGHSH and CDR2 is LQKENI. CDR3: CASSPTQGGTYNEQFF. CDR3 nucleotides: TGTGCCAGCTCACCAACCCAGGGGGGGACCTACAATGAGCAGTTCTTC.

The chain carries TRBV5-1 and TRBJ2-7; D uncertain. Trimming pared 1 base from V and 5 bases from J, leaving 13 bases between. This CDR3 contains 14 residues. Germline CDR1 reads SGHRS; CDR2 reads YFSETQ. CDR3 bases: TGCGCCAGCAGCTTGATCTTGGGGTATCACGAGCAGTACTTC. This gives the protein CASSLILGYHEQYF.

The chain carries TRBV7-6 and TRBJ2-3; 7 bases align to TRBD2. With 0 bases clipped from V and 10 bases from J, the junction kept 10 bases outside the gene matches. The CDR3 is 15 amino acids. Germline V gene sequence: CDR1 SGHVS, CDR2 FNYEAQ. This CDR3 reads CASSLAGGPSAAQYF. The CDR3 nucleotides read TGTGCCAGCAGCTTAGCGGGAGGGCCCTCAGCCGCGCAGTATTTT.

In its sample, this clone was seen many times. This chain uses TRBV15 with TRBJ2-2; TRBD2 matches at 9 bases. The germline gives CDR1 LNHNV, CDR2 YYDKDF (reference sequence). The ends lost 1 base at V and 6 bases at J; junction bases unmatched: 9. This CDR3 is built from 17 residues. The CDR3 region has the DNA TGTGCCACCAGCAGAGGCCCGGGACTAGCCATAGCCGGGGAGCTGTTTTTT. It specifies CATSRGPGLAIAGELFF.

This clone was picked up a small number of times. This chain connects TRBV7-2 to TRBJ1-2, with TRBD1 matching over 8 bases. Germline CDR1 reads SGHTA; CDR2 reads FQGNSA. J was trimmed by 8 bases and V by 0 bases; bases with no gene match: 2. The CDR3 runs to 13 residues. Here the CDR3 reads CASSLARGHGYTF. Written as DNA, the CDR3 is TGTGCCAGCAGCTTAGCCAGGGGGCACGGCTACACCTTC.

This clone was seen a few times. The CDR3 protein is CASSEYSSANEKLFF. CDR3 coding DNA: TGTGCCAGCAGTGAATACTCGTCAGCTAATGAAAAACTGTTTTTT. V is TRBV25-1 and J is TRBJ1-4; no reliable D call. CDR3 size: 15 residues. The germline V and J ends were trimmed by 0 bases and 3 bases, with 8 bases remaining between them. Germline V gene lookup returns CDR1 MGHDK and CDR2 SYGVNS.

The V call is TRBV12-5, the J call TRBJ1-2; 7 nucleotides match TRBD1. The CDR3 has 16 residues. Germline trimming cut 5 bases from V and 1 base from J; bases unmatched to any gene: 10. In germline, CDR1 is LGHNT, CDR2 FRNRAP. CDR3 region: CASGVDRLTNNYGYTF. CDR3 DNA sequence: TGTGCTAGTGGTGTGGACAGGTTGACCAATAACTATGGCTACACCTTC.

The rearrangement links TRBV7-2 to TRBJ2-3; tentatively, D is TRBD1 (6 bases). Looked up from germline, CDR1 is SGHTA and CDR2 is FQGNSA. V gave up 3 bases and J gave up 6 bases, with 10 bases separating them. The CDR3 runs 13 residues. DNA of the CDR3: TGTGCCAGCAGCTTTAGGGGGTGGGATACGCAGTATTTT. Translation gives CASSFRGWDTQYF.

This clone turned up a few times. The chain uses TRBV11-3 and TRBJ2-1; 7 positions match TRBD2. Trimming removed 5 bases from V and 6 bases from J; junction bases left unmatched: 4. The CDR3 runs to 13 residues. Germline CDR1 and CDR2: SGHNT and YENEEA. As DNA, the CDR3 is TGTGCCAGCAGCGGCTCGGGGGGCAATGAGCAGTTCTTC. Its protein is CASSGSGGNEQFF.

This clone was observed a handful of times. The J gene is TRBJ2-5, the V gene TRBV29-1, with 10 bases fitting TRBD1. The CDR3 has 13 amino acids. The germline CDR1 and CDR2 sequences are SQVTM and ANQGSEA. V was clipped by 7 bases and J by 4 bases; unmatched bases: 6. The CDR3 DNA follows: TGCAGCGGCTACCGGGACAGGGGAGAGACCCAGTACTTC. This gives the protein CSGYRDRGETQYF.

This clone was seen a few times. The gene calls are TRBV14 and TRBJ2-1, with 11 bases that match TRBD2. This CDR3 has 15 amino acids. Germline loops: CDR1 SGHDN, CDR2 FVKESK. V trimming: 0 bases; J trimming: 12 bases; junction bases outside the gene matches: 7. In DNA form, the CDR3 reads TGTGCCAGCAGCCAAGATAGCGGGAGGGCTTGGCGGCAGTTCTTC. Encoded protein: CASSQDSGRAWRQFF. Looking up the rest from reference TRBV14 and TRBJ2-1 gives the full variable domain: EAGVTQFPSHSVIEKGQTVTLRCDPISGHDNLYWYRRVMGKEIKFLLHFVKESKQDESGMPNNRFLAERTGGTYSTLKVQPAELEDSGVYFCASSQDSGRAWRQFFGPGTRLTVL.

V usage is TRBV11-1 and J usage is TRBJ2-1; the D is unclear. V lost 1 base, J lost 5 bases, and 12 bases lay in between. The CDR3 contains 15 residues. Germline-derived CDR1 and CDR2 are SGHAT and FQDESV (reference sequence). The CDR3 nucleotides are TGTGCCAGCAGCTTAGGTTGGTTGGCCCACAATGAGCAGTTCTTC. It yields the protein CASSLGWLAHNEQFF.

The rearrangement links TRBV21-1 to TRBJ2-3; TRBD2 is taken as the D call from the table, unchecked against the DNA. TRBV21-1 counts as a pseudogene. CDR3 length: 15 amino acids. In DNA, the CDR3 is TGTGCCAGCGCGTGGGAGAACCCTAGCACAGATACGCAGTATTTT. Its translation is CASAWENPSTDTQYF.

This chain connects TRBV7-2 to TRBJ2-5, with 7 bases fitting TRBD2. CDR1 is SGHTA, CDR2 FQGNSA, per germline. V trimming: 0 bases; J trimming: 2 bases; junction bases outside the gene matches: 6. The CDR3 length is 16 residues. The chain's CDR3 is CASSLASGGGQETQYF. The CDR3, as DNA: TGTGCCAGCAGCTTAGCGTCGGGGGGAGGGCAAGAGACCCAGTACTTC.

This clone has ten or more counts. The CDR3, as DNA: TGTGCCAGCAGCCAGCAACAGGATTACACTGAAGCTTTCTTT. Translation gives CASSQQQDYTEAFF. The gene calls are TRBV2 and TRBJ1-1; D may be TRBD1 (5 bases). Germline V gives CDR1 SNHLY, CDR2 FYNNEI. This CDR3 contains 14 residues. V was clipped by 6 bases and J by 3 bases, with 14 bases between them. The complete variable domain, with remaining parts taken from reference TRBV2 and TRBJ1-1, reads EPEVTQTPSHQVTQMGQEVILRCVPISNHLYFYWYRQILGQKVEFLVSFYNNEISEKSEIFDDQFSVERPDGSNFTLKIRSTKLEDSAMYFCASSQQQDYTEAFFGQGTRLTVV.

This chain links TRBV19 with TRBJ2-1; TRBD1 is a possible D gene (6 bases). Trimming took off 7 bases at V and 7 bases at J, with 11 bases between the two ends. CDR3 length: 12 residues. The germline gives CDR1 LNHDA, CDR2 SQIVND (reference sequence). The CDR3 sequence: CASKHTGNEQFF. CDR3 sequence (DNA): TGTGCCAGTAAGCATACAGGGAATGAGCAGTTCTTC.

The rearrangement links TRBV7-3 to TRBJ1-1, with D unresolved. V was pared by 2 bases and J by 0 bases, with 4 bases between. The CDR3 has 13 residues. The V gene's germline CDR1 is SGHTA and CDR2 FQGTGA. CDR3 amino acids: CASSLFMNTEAFF. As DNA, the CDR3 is TGTGCCAGCAGCTTATTCATGAACACTGAAGCTTTCTTT.

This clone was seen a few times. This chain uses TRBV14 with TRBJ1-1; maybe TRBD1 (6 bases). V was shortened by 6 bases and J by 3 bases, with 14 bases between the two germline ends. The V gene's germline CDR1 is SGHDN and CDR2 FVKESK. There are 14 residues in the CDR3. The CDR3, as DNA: TGTGCCAGCAGTCCGCAGGGGAAGGACACTGAAGCTTTCTTT. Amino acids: CASSPQGKDTEAFF.

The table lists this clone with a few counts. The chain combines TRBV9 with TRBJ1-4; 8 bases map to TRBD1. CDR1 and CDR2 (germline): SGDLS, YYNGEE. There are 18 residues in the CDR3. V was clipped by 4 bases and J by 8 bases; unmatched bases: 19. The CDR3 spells CASSRTGQDPSHGEKLFF. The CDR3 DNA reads TGTGCCAGCAGCAGAACGGGACAGGATCCCTCTCACGGCGAAAAACTGTTTTTT.

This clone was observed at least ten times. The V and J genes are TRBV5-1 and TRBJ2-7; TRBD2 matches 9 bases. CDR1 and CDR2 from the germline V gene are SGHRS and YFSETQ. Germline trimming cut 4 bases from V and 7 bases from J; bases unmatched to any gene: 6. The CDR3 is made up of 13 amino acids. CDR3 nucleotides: TGCGCCAGCAGCGCTCAAACTAGCGGGGAGCAGTACTTC. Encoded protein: CASSAQTSGEQYF. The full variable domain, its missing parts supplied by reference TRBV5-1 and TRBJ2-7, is KAGVTQTPRYLIKTRGQQVTLSCSPISGHRSVSWYQQTPGQGLQFLFEYFSETQRNKGNFPGRFSGRQFSNSRSEMNVSTLELGDSALYLCASSAQTSGEQYFGPGTRLTVT.